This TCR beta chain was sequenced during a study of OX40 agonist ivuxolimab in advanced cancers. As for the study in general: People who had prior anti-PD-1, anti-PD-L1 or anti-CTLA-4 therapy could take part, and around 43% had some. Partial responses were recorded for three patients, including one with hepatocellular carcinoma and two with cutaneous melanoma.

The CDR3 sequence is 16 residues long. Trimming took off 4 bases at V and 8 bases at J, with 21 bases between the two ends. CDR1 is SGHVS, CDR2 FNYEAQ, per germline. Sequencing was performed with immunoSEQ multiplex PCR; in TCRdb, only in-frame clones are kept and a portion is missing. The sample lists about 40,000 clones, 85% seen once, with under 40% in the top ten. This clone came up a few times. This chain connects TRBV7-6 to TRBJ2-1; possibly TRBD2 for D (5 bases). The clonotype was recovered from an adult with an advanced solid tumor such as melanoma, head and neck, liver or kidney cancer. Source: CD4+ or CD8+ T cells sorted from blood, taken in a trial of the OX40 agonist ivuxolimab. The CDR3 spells CASSSPTGTPWDEQFF. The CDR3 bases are TGTGCCAGCAGCTCCCCGACGGGAACCCCTTGGGATGAGCAGTTCTTC.